This TCR beta chain was sequenced for a study of early T cells in non-severe SARS-CoV-2 infection. The CDR3 extends over 15 amino acids. Germline V CDR1 and CDR2: MNHEY, SVGAGI. V lost 5 bases to trimming and J lost 4 bases, with 15 bases between them. Researchers tagged individual cDNA molecules with unique molecular identifiers. TCRdb reprocessed the 5' RACE reads with MiXCR, giving one entry per CDR3 protein. The table has fewer than 80,000 distinct CDR3 sequences, over 3.5% seen once. The sample was whole blood, taken at baseline. The sequence was collected from an adult who was a healthcare worker with PCR-confirmed SARS-CoV-2 infection or an uninfected control (not recorded which). The donor label of this sample is uncertain. The chain links TRBV6-5 to TRBJ2-1; possible D gene TRBD2, 7 bases. CDR3 nucleotide sequence: TGTGCCAGCAGTGATGCGGGGGCGCCGTACAATGAGCAGTTCTTC. This encodes CASSDAGAPYNEQFF.